Listed below are T cell receptor beta chains from one sample, sequenced in a study of blood T cell repertoires in COVID-19. Assay used: immunoSEQ multiplex PCR; TCRdb lists only in-frame clones, some missing. The data hold about 140,000 clones, with about 83% observed a single time. Sample: peripheral blood. The receptor set was obtained from a man aged 25 to 40 with COVID-19, enrolled during active disease. Both conserved end residues are part of each CDR3. The order of the fields is J gene, D gene, clone size, V gene, CDR3 DNA, CDR3 protein. D genes are given only for firm matches. Clone size is shown for a subset of rows, as once, few, many or a class of expanded clone.

TRBJ2-1 | TRBD2 | NA | TRBV5-4 | TGTGCCAGCAGCGGTGGGCGGGAGGGCCGTGAGCAGTTCTTC | CASSGGREGREQFF
TRBJ1-2 | NA | NA | TRBV28 | TGTGCCAGCAGTCCCGGACAGCTTTATGGCTACACCTTC | CASSPGQLYGYTF
TRBJ2-3 | TRBD2 | once | TRBV5-5 | TGTGCCAGCAGCCCGGGGACTAGCAGTTTCACAGATACGCAGTATTTT | CASSPGTSSFTDTQYF
TRBJ2-1 | NA | NA | TRBV6-1 | TGTGCCAGCAGTGAGTGGGCCTTGAATGAGCAGTTCTTC | CASSEWALNEQFF
TRBJ2-5 | TRBD2 | NA | TRBV2 | TGTGCCAGCAGTGAAGTAGCGGGGATTGAGACCCAGTACTTC | CASSEVAGIETQYF
TRBJ2-3 | NA | NA | TRBV12-3/TRBV12-4 | TGTGCCAGCAGTTTAGGACCGGGGGATACGCAGTATTTT | CASSLGPGDTQYF
TRBJ2-1 | TRBD1 | NA | TRBV7-2 | TGTGCCAGCAGCTTGGTTGCCGGGACAGGGGGAAGGATTGAGCAGTTCTTC | CASSLVAGTGGRIEQFF
TRBJ1-4 | TRBD1 | NA | TRBV10-3 | TGTGCCATCAGAGACCCGGGACAGGTGAATGAAAAACTGTTTTTT | CAIRDPGQVNEKLFF
TRBJ2-4 | TRBD1 | many | TRBV6-4 | TGTGCCAGCAGTGACGGGACAGGGGGCAACATTCAGTACTTC | CASSDGTGGNIQYF
TRBJ2-3 | NA | NA | TRBV25-1 | TGTGCCAGCAGTGATTGGGTCGCTGGGGAGGAAGGCACAGATACGCAGTATTTT | CASSDWVAGEEGTDTQYF
TRBJ1-6 | NA | NA | TRBV3-1/TRBV3-2 | TGTGCCAGCAGCCAAGTGGAGGGGATGGAATCACCCCTCCACTTT | CASSQVEGMESPLHF
TRBJ1-1 | NA | many | TRBV9 | TGTGCCAGCAGCGTCGGAACTATGAACACTGAAGCTTTCTTT | CASSVGTMNTEAFF
TRBJ2-7 | NA | few | TRBV6-2/TRBV6-3 | TGTGCCAGCAGTCCCTTCTACGAGCAGTACTTC | CASSPFYEQYF
TRBJ1-3 | TRBD1 | NA | TRBV30 | TGTGCCTGGAGAAGGACAGGGAGGGGAAACACCATATATTTT | CAWRRTGRGNTIYF
TRBJ2-7 | NA | NA | TRBV10-2 | TGCGCCAGCAGTGACCCCTCCCCCGGGGACTACGAGCAGTACTTC | CASSDPSPGDYEQYF
TRBJ1-2 | NA | NA | TRBV2 | TGTGCCAGCAGTGAACACACCTATGGCTACACCTTC | CASSEHTYGYTF
TRBJ2-3 | NA | NA | TRBV5-4 | TGTGCCAGCACCCACTGGGGGGGCGCTTTGGGCACAGATACGCAGTATTTT | CASTHWGGALGTDTQYF
TRBJ2-5 | NA | NA | TRBV18 | TGTGCCAGCTCACCACCGAGCACCCAAGAGACCCAGTACTTC | CASSPPSTQETQYF
TRBJ2-3 | NA | NA | TRBV5-1 | TGCGCCAGCAGGGGCCTTCTTGGGCAGTATTTT | CASRGLLGQYF
TRBJ2-7 | NA | NA | TRBV7-2 | TGTGCCAGCAGCTTAAGCGTGGATAGCTCCTACGAGCAGTACTTC | CASSLSVDSSYEQYF